This T cell receptor beta chain comes out of a study of graft-versus-host responses after intestinal transplantation. This CDR3 comprises 15 residues. Looked up from germline, CDR1 is SGHAT and CDR2 is FQNNGV. Trimming shortened V by 0 bases and J by 5 bases, and 13 bases separated the two germline ends. Libraries were prepared by immunoSEQ multiplex PCR; TCRdb keeps only in-frame clonotypes and omits some of them. Of approximately 90,000 clones in the sample, 85% to 95% were seen once. Points on this clone: Its antigen remains unidentified.

The starting material was unstimulated CD8+ T cells sorted from spleen or lymph node cells, obtained before intestinal transplant. This receptor was identified in a human donor who received an intestinal transplant. This chain links TRBV11-2 with TRBJ2-5; D ambiguous. The CDR3 nucleotides are TGTGCCAGCAGCTTAGAGTTGGTCGACGGGGAGACCCAGTACTTC. It codes for CASSLELVDGETQYF. The full variable domain, with the rest looked up from reference TRBV11-2 and TRBJ2-5, is EAGVAQSPRYKIIEKRQSVAFWCNPISGHATLYWYQQILGQGPKLLIQFQNNGVVDDSQLPKDRFSAERLKGVDSTLKIQPAKLEDSAVYLCASSLELVDGETQYFGPGTRLLVL.